The present entry profiles one T cell receptor (beta chain) with its context. Its antigen is not identified. At one end, the junction sequence differs from germline, possibly due to a read error. TCRdb's copy holds only in-frame clones and misses some; the assay was immunoSEQ multiplex PCR. Of approximately 47,000 clones listed, 88% are singletons. The data derive from a study of OX40 agonist ivuxolimab in advanced cancers. Study findings and constraints: Clones of CD4+ and CD8+ blood T cells grew by week 6 at doses of 0.1 to 3.0 mg/kg.

The germline V gene encodes CDR1 SGHTA and CDR2 FQGNSA. This CDR3 spans 14 amino acids. Baseline, cycle 4 day 1, and cycle 7 day 1 were the blood sampling points. This clonotype was sampled from an adult with an advanced solid tumor such as melanoma, head and neck, liver or kidney cancer. This chain uses TRBV7-2 with TRBJ2-5; the D gene could be TRBD1 or TRBD2 (6 bases each). The sequencing used CD4+ or CD8+ T cells sorted from blood, collected in a trial of the OX40 agonist ivuxolimab. The CDR3 coding sequence is TGTGCCAGCACCCGGGGGCAGCGCGGAGAGACCCAGCACTTC. Translation gives CASTRGQRGETQHF.